Following are 31 T cell receptor beta chains from one sample sequenced in a study of blood T cell repertoires in COVID-19. The method was immunoSEQ multiplex PCR; TCRdb's version includes in-frame clones alone and lacks a portion of them. Of a few hundred thousand clones in the sample, roughly nine tenths were seen once. Sequenced material: peripheral blood. These receptors came from a woman aged 35 to 49 who had recovered from COVID-19.

V and J are TRBV5-4 and TRBJ2-5; TRBD2 might be the D (5 bases). This CDR3 region has 14 residues. Germline CDR1 SGHNT, CDR2 YYREEE (reference sequence). The V end lost 0 bases, the J end lost 3 bases, and 9 bases lay between the germline ends. The DNA of the CDR3 is TGTGCCAGCAGCTTGGCGTCCGGGGAAGAGACCCAGTACTTC. Translation: CASSLASGEETQYF. The variable domain in full, with the rest retrieved from reference TRBV5-4 and TRBJ2-5, is ETGVTQSPTHLIKTRGQQVTLRCSSQSGHNTVSWYQQALGQGPQFIFQYYREEENGRGNFPPRFSGLQFPNYSSELNVNALELDDSALYLCASSLASGEETQYFGPGTRLLVL.

This clone was picked up one time. The chain recombines TRBV30 with TRBJ1-1; possibly TRBD1 for D (5 bases). V was pared by 4 bases and J by 5 bases, with 14 bases between. This CDR3 comprises 13 residues. Germline V gene lookup returns CDR1 GTSNPN and CDR2 SVGIG (reference sequence). The CDR3: CAWKRGIRTEAFF. CDR3 in DNA: TGTGCCTGGAAAAGGGGAATTCGGACTGAAGCTTTCTTT.

This clone has only a few counts. The chain couples TRBV2 to TRBJ2-3; tentative D call: TRBD2 (6 bases). CDR3 length: 13 residues. Germline V gene data show CDR1 as SNHLY and CDR2 as FYNNEI. V lost 6 bases and J 5 bases, leaving 12 bases between the germline ends. CDR3 sequence: CASRAGLGDTQYF. The CDR3 DNA sequence: TGTGCCAGCAGGGCGGGGTTGGGAGATACGCAGTATTTT.

V and J are TRBV12-3 or TRBV12-4 and TRBJ2-1; TRBD2 is a possible D gene (6 bases). The CDR3 extends over 11 amino acids. Trimming removed 6 bases from V and 10 bases from J, with 10 bases in between. CDR3 nucleotide sequence: TGTGCCAGCAGACGGAGGGCCGAGCAGTTCTTC. Translated, it gives CASRRRAEQFF.

J is TRBJ1-2 and V is TRBV2, with TRBD1 matching over 8 bases. The V gene end was trimmed by 4 bases and the J gene end by 1 base; junction bases not matched to a gene: 14. The CDR3 spans 18 residues. Per the germline V gene, CDR1 is SNHLY and CDR2 is FYNNEI. The CDR3 DNA follows: TGTGCCAGCAGTGGAAAGGGGACAGGCCAATTCTTTAACTATGGCTACACCTTC. This sequence encodes CASSGKGTGQFFNYGYTF.

The table lists this clone with a count of one. V and J are TRBV3-1 (or the pseudogene TRBV3-2) and TRBJ2-2; 10 bases are a match to TRBD2. The CDR3 has 18 amino acids. With 4 bases clipped from V and 4 bases from J, the junction kept 12 bases outside the gene matches. Germline V lookup: CDR1 LGHDT, CDR2 YNNKEL (reference sequence). The CDR3 here is CASSLPLSSGSRTGELFF. CDR3 DNA: TGTGCCAGCAGCCTCCCCCTCTCTAGCGGGAGTCGCACCGGGGAGCTGTTTTTT.

This chain uses TRBV9 with TRBJ2-1; maybe TRBD2 (6 bases). The germline V and J ends were trimmed by 3 bases and 1 base, with 17 bases remaining between them. CDR1 is SGDLS and CDR2 is YYNGEE in the germline V gene. This CDR3 is 17 amino acids long. The DNA of the CDR3 is TGTGCCAGCAGCGCGGCCTCCGGAGGGGCATCCTACAATGAGCAGTTCTTC. The encoded protein is CASSAASGGASYNEQFF.

V is TRBV19 and J is TRBJ1-6; D perhaps matches TRBD1 (6 bases). Trimming shortened V by 5 bases and J by 15 bases, and 20 bases separated the two germline ends. Germline loops: CDR1 LNHDA, CDR2 SQIVND (reference sequence). The CDR3 consists of 14 residues. The CDR3 bases are TGTGCCAGTAGTCCTCAAAACAGGGTTGGCGACCTCCACTTT. Amino acids: CASSPQNRVGDLHF.

This chain uses TRBV6-2 or TRBV6-3 with TRBJ2-2; possible D gene TRBD1, 6 bases. CDR1 is MNHEY and CDR2 is SVGEGT in the germline V gene. The CDR3 consists of 15 residues. The germline V and J ends were trimmed by 2 bases and 3 bases, with 10 bases remaining between them. The CDR3 sequence is CASSYPGQHTGELFF. DNA for the CDR3: TGTGCCAGCAGTTACCCCGGACAGCACACCGGGGAGCTGTTTTTT.

This chain links TRBV4-1 with TRBJ2-3; 10 positions match TRBD2. The CDR3 consists of 19 residues. Germline V gene data show CDR1 as MGHRA and CDR2 as YSYEKL. V trimming: 1 base; J trimming: 2 bases; junction bases outside the gene matches: 12. CDR3 protein: CASSQGHIGAGGFTDTQYF. The CDR3, as DNA: TGCGCCAGCAGCCAAGGTCATATCGGAGCGGGAGGGTTCACAGATACGCAGTATTTT.

V and J are TRBV7-8 and TRBJ2-3; maybe TRBD2 (6 bases). The germline CDR1 and CDR2 sequences are SGHVS and FQNEAQ. The V gene lost 4 bases and the J gene lost 0 bases, with 14 bases spanning the gap. The CDR3 sequence is 16 residues long. In DNA, the CDR3 is TGTGCCAGCAGCTACCCGACTAGTTTCAGCACAGATACGCAGTATTTT. This gives the protein CASSYPTSFSTDTQYF. Filled out from reference TRBV7-8 and TRBJ2-3, the complete variable domain reads GAGVSQSPRYKVAKRGQDVALRCDPISGHVSLFWYQQALGQGPEFLTYFQNEAQLDKSGLPSDRFFAERPEGSVSTLKIQRTQQEDSAVYLCASSYPTSFSTDTQYFGPGTRLTVL.

The chain recombines TRBV19 with TRBJ1-2; 7 bases match TRBD1. Germline loops: CDR1 LNHDA, CDR2 SQIVND (reference sequence). Trimming cost V 5 bases and J 6 bases; bases outside gene matches: 3. CDR3 length: 12 residues. The CDR3 reads CASSGTVNGYTF. In DNA form, the CDR3 reads TGTGCCAGTAGTGGGACAGTAAATGGCTACACCTTC.

The chain combines TRBV5-4 with TRBJ2-4, with 8 bases identical to TRBD1. The CDR3 spans 15 residues. The V segment lost 3 bases and the J segment 2 bases; nucleotides outside the gene matches: 4. From germline, CDR1 is SGHNT and CDR2 YYREEE (reference sequence). CDR3 loop: CASSSRGQTKNIQYF. The CDR3 DNA follows: TGTGCCAGCAGCTCCAGGGGGCAGACCAAAAACATTCAGTACTTC.

The chain combines TRBV30 with TRBJ2-7, with a possible D match to TRBD1 (7 bases). This CDR3 is 14 amino acids long. V was shortened by 3 bases and J by 6 bases, with 18 bases between the two germline ends. CDR1 and CDR2 (germline): GTSNPN, SVGIG (reference sequence). This chain's CDR3 is CAWSQDRWGGEQYF. CDR3 DNA: TGTGCCTGGAGCCAGGACAGGTGGGGAGGCGAGCAGTACTTC.

This clone was found a few times. The chain uses TRBV7-9 and TRBJ1-1; D remains unclear. V dropped 2 bases and J dropped 2 bases, with 9 bases sitting between them. The CDR3 covers 14 residues. Germline-derived CDR1 and CDR2 are SEHNR and FQNEAQ (reference sequence). In DNA, the CDR3 is TGTGCCAGCAGCTTACGTAGGAGTAACACTGAAGCTTTCTTT. Protein: CASSLRRSNTEAFF.

This clone was detected once. The chain is built from TRBV15 and TRBJ1-1; D might be TRBD1 (5 bases). Per germline, CDR1 LNHNV and CDR2 YYDKDF (reference sequence). V lost 0 bases and J lost 1, with 9 bases in between. The CDR3 covers 15 residues. CDR3 nucleotides: TGTGCCACCAGCAGAGATTTGGGGGGGAACACTGAAGCTTTCTTT. Encoded protein: CATSRDLGGNTEAFF.

This sequence joins TRBV5-1 and TRBJ2-7; D possibly corresponds to TRBD2 (7 bases). The CDR3 has 15 amino acids. Germline lookup yields CDR1 SGHRS and CDR2 YFSETQ. The V end was cut by 1 base, the J end by 2 bases, with 13 bases between. In nucleotides, the CDR3 is TGCGCCAGCAGCTTGATGGGGGGGGGCCCCTACGAGCAGTACTTC. Translation: CASSLMGGGPYEQYF.

The chain has TRBV19 and TRBJ2-3; 8 bases fit TRBD1. Per the germline V gene, CDR1 is LNHDA and CDR2 is SQIVND (reference sequence). V was clipped by 5 bases and J by 4 bases; unmatched bases: 11. The CDR3 is 16 amino acids. The CDR3 protein is CASSPDRALTADTQYF. In DNA, the CDR3 is TGTGCCAGTAGTCCGGACAGGGCCTTAACCGCAGATACGCAGTATTTT. Using reference TRBV19 and TRBJ2-3 for the parts outside the CDR3, the full variable domain is DGGITQSPKYLFRKEGQNVTLSCEQNLNHDAMYWYRQDPGQGLRLIYYSQIVNDFQKGDIAEGYSVSREKKESFPLTVTSAQKNPTAFYLCASSPDRALTADTQYFGPGTRLTVL.

This chain uses TRBV28 with TRBJ1-1; D remains unclear. This CDR3 contains 14 residues. Between the trimmed V and J ends, which lost 6 bases and 2 bases, there was a span of 13 bases. The germline V gene has CDR1 MDHEN and CDR2 SYDVKM. CDR3 DNA: TGTGCCAGCAGGATTCCAGGAGGCAACACTGAAGCTTTCTTT. It codes for CASRIPGGNTEAFF.

The rearrangement uses TRBV11-2 and TRBJ2-3; TRBD2 matches at 7 bases. J gave up 6 bases and V 1 base, and 4 bases lay outside the gene matches. Germline-derived CDR1 and CDR2 are SGHAT and FQNNGV. The length of the CDR3 is 14 residues. The CDR3 is CASSLVGSGDTQYF. The CDR3 DNA reads TGTGCCAGCAGCTTAGTGGGTAGCGGGGATACGCAGTATTTT. The full variable domain, its missing parts supplied by reference TRBV11-2 and TRBJ2-3, is EAGVAQSPRYKIIEKRQSVAFWCNPISGHATLYWYQQILGQGPKLLIQFQNNGVVDDSQLPKDRFSAERLKGVDSTLKIQPAKLEDSAVYLCASSLVGSGDTQYFGPGTRLTVL.

This clone was picked up a small number of times. The chain joins TRBV4-1 to TRBJ2-3, with 10 bases lining up with TRBD2. After removal of 0 bases from V and 7 bases from J, the junction contained 16 bases not matched to a gene. The CDR3 is 19 amino acids. Germline CDR1 is MGHRA and CDR2 is YSYEKL. The DNA for the CDR3 is TGCGCCAGCAGCCAAGATTCGCAGGTAGCGGGGGGCCCCAGGAATACGCAGTATTTT. It encodes CASSQDSQVAGGPRNTQYF.

The chain combines TRBV24-1 with TRBJ2-1, with 10 bases aligning to TRBD2. The germline gives CDR1 KGHDR, CDR2 SFDVKD. This CDR3 has 16 residues. J was trimmed by 3 bases and V by 4 bases; bases with no gene match: 5. The CDR3 protein is CATSDVAGGNYNEQFF. For the CDR3, the DNA is TGTGCCACCAGTGACGTAGCGGGAGGAAACTACAATGAGCAGTTCTTC.

The V gene is TRBV2, the J gene TRBJ1-2; no clear D gene. This CDR3 spans 14 amino acids. V lost 7 bases to trimming and J lost 8 bases, with 20 bases between them. Germline CDR1 is SNHLY and CDR2 is FYNNEI. This chain's CDR3 is CASTSQRGSKGYTF. The CDR3 DNA reads as TGTGCCAGCACATCTCAACGGGGTTCGAAAGGCTACACCTTC.

The chain joins TRBV7-9 to TRBJ2-1, with 7 nucleotides matching TRBD2. The germline gives CDR1 SEHNR, CDR2 FQNEAQ (reference sequence). V was clipped by 5 bases and J by 2 bases; unmatched bases: 3. The CDR3 spans 14 residues. In nucleotides, the CDR3 is TGTGCCAGCAGCGCCGGGACTACCTACAATGAGCAGTTCTTC. This gives the protein CASSAGTTYNEQFF. Drawing the rest from reference TRBV7-9 and TRBJ2-1, the complete variable domain is DTGVSQNPRHKITKRGQNVTFRCDPISEHNRLYWYRQTLGQGPEFLTYFQNEAQLEKSRLLSDRFSAERPKGSFSTLEIQRTEQGDSAMYLCASSAGTTYNEQFFGPGTRLTVL.

The CDR3 DNA follows: TGTGCCAGTAGTCCCACTAGCGCCCAGTACGAGCAGTACGTC. Encoded protein: CASSPTSAQYEQYV. The chain has TRBV19 and TRBJ2-7; TRBD2 matches at 7 bases. Trimming took 5 bases from V and 4 from J; bases not matched to a gene: 8. The CDR3 has 14 amino acids. Germline CDR1 reads LNHDA; CDR2 reads SQIVND (reference sequence).

V is TRBV6-5 and J is TRBJ2-7; 7 nucleotides line up with TRBD1. J gave up 0 bases and V 7 bases, and 9 bases lay outside the gene matches. The CDR3 extends over 15 amino acids. Germline V gene data show CDR1 as MNHEY and CDR2 as SVGAGI. CDR3 amino acids: CASTTGTLSSYEQYV. The CDR3, as DNA: TGTGCCAGCACGACAGGGACGCTTAGCTCCTACGAGCAGTACGTC.

The J gene is TRBJ1-1, the V gene TRBV25-1; D possibly corresponds to TRBD1 (6 bases). Germline V gene lookup returns CDR1 MGHDK and CDR2 SYGVNS. V dropped 4 bases and J dropped 9 bases, with 15 bases sitting between them. This CDR3 comprises 13 residues. CDR3 region: CASSGPRGIQAFF. The CDR3 nucleotides are TGTGCCAGCAGTGGACCCAGGGGAATTCAAGCTTTCTTT.

The chain joins TRBV19 to TRBJ1-1; the D is unclear. This CDR3 is built from 16 residues. Germline V CDR1 and CDR2: LNHDA, SQIVND (reference sequence). V was clipped by 0 bases and J by 5 bases, with 16 bases between them. CDR3 nucleotides: TGTGCCAGTAGTATAGATTTTGGCATCCCGAGGACTGAAGCTTTCTTT. Translating it yields CASSIDFGIPRTEAFF.

The chain couples TRBV28 to TRBJ2-7; TRBD1 aligns across 10 bases. The CDR3 totals 14 residues. V lost 7 bases, J lost 2 bases, and 5 bases stayed unmatched. Germline V gene sequence: CDR1 MDHEN, CDR2 SYDVKM. In nucleotides, the CDR3 is TGTGCCAGCACGACCGGGACAGGGGCCTACGAGCAGTACTTC. It translates to CASTTGTGAYEQYF.

The chain is built from TRBV7-9 and TRBJ2-5; 8 positions agree with TRBD2. This CDR3 has 15 residues. Trimming cost V 5 bases and J 4 bases; bases outside gene matches: 9. Per germline, CDR1 SEHNR and CDR2 FQNEAQ (reference sequence). CDR3 DNA: TGTGCCAGCAGCGCCCCCCGGCTAGCGGGAGAGACCCAGTACTTC. Protein product: CASSAPRLAGETQYF.

The V and J genes are TRBV5-3 and TRBJ2-7, with 9 bases matching TRBD2. TRBV5-3 is classed as an ORF, of uncertain function. V shed 5 bases and J 0 bases; nucleotides not matched to a gene: 3. The CDR3 runs to 14 residues. Here the CDR3 reads CARRLAGASYEQYV. Here the CDR3 DNA reads TGTGCCAGAAGATTAGCGGGAGCCTCCTACGAGCAGTACGTC.